The 15 T cell receptor beta chains below all came from one sample that was sequenced in a study of CD8 T cells in Susac syndrome. Random hexamers primed reverse transcription of 0.5 to 1 ug RNA. Via MiXCR, TCRdb re-called the immunoSEQ multiplex PCR reads, giving one row per CDR3 protein. The sample lists about 210,000 distinct CDR3 sequences, roughly 93% seen once, with over 0.15% in the top ten. The sequencing sample was made of CD4+ T cells from PBMCs. These TCRs come from a human donor with Susac syndrome.

In this sample, this clonotype turned up once. The chain joins TRBV5-1 to TRBJ2-2; TRBD2 aligns across 7 bases. J was trimmed by 4 bases and V by 3 bases; bases with no gene match: 9. CDR1 SGHRS and CDR2 YFSETQ come from the germline V gene. The CDR3 spans 16 residues. The CDR3 reads CASSYQRGSATGELFF. The DNA of the CDR3 is TGCGCCAGCAGCTATCAGCGGGGTAGTGCCACCGGGGAGCTGTTTTTT.

V gene TRBV30 combines with J gene TRBJ1-2; D is undetermined. This CDR3 is 14 amino acids long. Looked up from germline, CDR1 is GTSNPN and CDR2 is SVGIG (reference sequence). V shed 1 base and J shed 0 bases, with 9 bases lying between them. The CDR3 loop reads CAWSDERANYGYTF. CDR3 sequence (DNA): TGTGCCTGGAGTGATGAGAGGGCTAACTATGGCTACACCTTC.

The chain carries TRBV28 and TRBJ2-5; either TRBD1 or TRBD2 may fit D (6 bases each). Germline CDR1 is MDHEN and CDR2 is SYDVKM. This CDR3 is built from 14 residues. The V end lost 4 bases, the J end lost 5 bases, and 14 bases lay between the germline ends. The CDR3 is CASSSLGGGETQYF. For the CDR3, the DNA is TGTGCCAGCAGTTCCCTGGGGGGCGGGGAGACCCAGTACTTC.

The V gene is TRBV30, the J gene TRBJ1-6; 7 nucleotides line up with TRBD1. CDR3 length: 16 amino acids. The V gene's germline CDR1 is GTSNPN and CDR2 SVGIG (reference sequence). V trimming: 2 bases; J trimming: 10 bases; junction bases outside the gene matches: 14. CDR3 residues: CAWSFEGASPRSPLHF. The CDR3 bases are TGTGCCTGGAGTTTTGAGGGGGCTAGTCCTAGGTCACCCCTCCACTTT.

The chain combines TRBV18 with TRBJ1-1; TRBD1 might be the D (5 bases). This CDR3 has 15 residues. Trimming stripped 3 bases from V and 1 base from J, with 12 bases between. Germline V gene lookup returns CDR1 KGHSH and CDR2 LQKENI. The CDR3 nucleotides are TGTGCCAGCTCACCGGGTGAGGGGACGAACACTGAAGCTTTCTTT. Protein product: CASSPGEGTNTEAFF.

This clonotype was counted a single time. The rearrangement joins TRBV5-4 to TRBJ1-1, with D hard to call. V shed 0 bases and J shed 5 bases, with 11 bases lying between them. The CDR3 consists of 14 residues. CDR1 SGHNT and CDR2 YYREEE come from the germline V gene (reference sequence). As DNA, the CDR3 is TGTGCCAGCAGCTTGGCCGATTGGCGGACTGAAGCTTTCTTT. Protein sequence: CASSLADWRTEAFF.

V gene TRBV29-1 combines with J gene TRBJ2-1, with 9 bases aligning to TRBD2. Germline lookup yields CDR1 SQVTM and CDR2 ANQGSEA. The CDR3 contains 14 residues. V was clipped by 1 base and J by 3 bases; unmatched bases: 1. The CDR3 DNA follows: TGCAGCGTTGAAGGGCGGGGGGGCTACAATGAGCAGTTCTTC. Its translation: CSVEGRGGYNEQFF.

CDR3 residues: CASSIPGVTNGYTF. The CDR3 bases are TGTGCCAGCAGCATTCCCGGGGTCACGAATGGCTACACCTTC. This sequence joins TRBV7-3 and TRBJ1-2; D unresolved. The CDR3 length is 14 residues. Trimming cost V 5 bases and J 6 bases, with 16 bases left between them. Germline CDR1 is SGHTA and CDR2 is FQGTGA.

This chain links TRBV9 with TRBJ2-5; TRBD2 might be the D (6 bases). The V end lost 0 bases, the J end lost 7 bases, and 16 bases lay between the germline ends. CDR3 length: 15 amino acids. CDR1 and CDR2 (germline): SGDLS, YYNGEE. The CDR3 sequence: CASSVATAMGGTQYF. The CDR3 DNA follows: TGTGCCAGCAGCGTAGCTACAGCCATGGGAGGGACCCAGTACTTC.

The genes are TRBV20-1 and TRBJ1-2; TRBD1 is a possible D gene (6 bases). The CDR3 loop spans 15 amino acids. V was shortened by 0 bases and J by 4 bases, with 15 bases between the two germline ends. Looked up from germline, CDR1 is DFQATT and CDR2 is SNEGSKA (reference sequence). CDR3 residues: CSARDTRGEGYGYTF. In DNA form, the CDR3 reads TGCAGTGCTAGAGATACCAGGGGCGAGGGCTATGGCTACACCTTC.

CDR3 nucleotides: TGTGCCAGCAGCCTGGGGGCTAGCGGGATCACAGATACGCAGTATTTT. Translating gives CASSLGASGITDTQYF. J is TRBJ2-3 and V is TRBV4-2; 9 positions agree with TRBD2. Trimming removed 4 bases from V and 2 bases from J; junction bases left unmatched: 7. The CDR3 contains 16 residues. Germline CDR1 LGHNA, CDR2 YNFKEQ.

The V and J genes are TRBV6-1 and TRBJ1-1; D might be TRBD1 (5 bases). V lost 2 bases, J lost 1 base, and 5 bases lay in between. Germline V CDR1 and CDR2: MNHNS, SASEGT. The CDR3 spans 13 residues. The CDR3 here is CASSERGNTEAFF. The CDR3 coding sequence is TGTGCCAGCAGTGAAAGGGGGAACACTGAAGCTTTCTTT.

The rearrangement joins TRBV30 to TRBJ1-2; possible D gene TRBD1, 6 bases. The CDR3 contains 13 residues. Germline CDR1 and CDR2: GTSNPN and SVGIG (reference sequence). V was trimmed by 0 bases and J by 6 bases, leaving 11 bases between them. CDR3 nucleotide sequence: TGTGCCTGGAGTGTAGTTGGGGGGCATGGCTACACCTTC. The encoded protein is CAWSVVGGHGYTF.

This chain links TRBV20-1 with TRBJ2-7; 9 bases are shared with TRBD1. The junction had 6 bases not matched to a gene; V was cut back by 0 bases and J by 3 bases. Germline CDR1 DFQATT, CDR2 SNEGSKA (reference sequence). This CDR3 contains 15 residues. CDR3 DNA sequence: TGCAGTGCTAGAGATCCGGGACAGGGTGTCTACGAGCAGTACTTC. This encodes CSARDPGQGVYEQYF.

The chain recombines TRBV6-2 or TRBV6-3 with TRBJ2-5, with D maybe TRBD1 (6 bases). The germline V gene encodes CDR1 MNHEY and CDR2 SVGEGT. The CDR3 has 15 amino acids. Trimming took 5 bases from V and 2 from J, leaving 15 bases between them. CDR3 in DNA: TGTGCCAGCAGTCCGCTCACAGGGTGGCAAGAGACCCAGTACTTC. Protein product: CASSPLTGWQETQYF.